This T cell receptor (beta chain) was documented in a study of T cells in Graves' hyperthyroidism and ophthalmopathy (dated by TCRdb to between 2017 and 2020). Concerning the study at large: Peripheral blood samples were taken at initial diagnosis, before any treatment was given. To identify distinguishing TCR V-J signatures, a discovery cohort of 95 to 100 patients was used, comprising 43 with Graves' ophthalmopathy and 55 to 65 with stable Graves' hyperthyroidism. Whether ophthalmopathy could be predicted prospectively was tested in an independent validation cohort made up of approximately 19 hyperthyroidism patients plus 17 patients who later progressed to ophthalmopathy. For training and testing, the 80 to 100 patients in the discovery cohort were randomly divided in a 7:3 ratio. In roughly six Graves' hyperthyroidism patients, the study also compared T-cell repertoires from thyroid tissue with T-cell repertoires from blood. After sampling, hyperthyroidism patients received methimazole starting at 30 mg daily, and ophthalmopathy patients received high-dose intravenous methylprednisolone. TCR Vbeta CDR3 sequencing of 130 to 150 peripheral blood samples (more than 40 ophthalmopathy, 75 or so hyperthyroidism and roughly 17 progressor patients) is reported in the paper.

Summary of the overall study and its limitations: Most expanded thyroid clonotypes (frequency above 0.001) were also found in blood, which suggests that blood repertoires may mirror thyroid immune responses. During validation, the model predicted progression to ophthalmopathy a median of about 6.5 months ahead of onset, with around 70% sensitivity and 72% to 80% specificity. Ophthalmopathy was separated from stable hyperthyroidism by a 13 V-J signature model, with around 88% sensitivity and approximately 81% specificity obtained in cross-validation and 80%/75% obtained in testing. No statistical method was used to fix the sample size in advance, and group allocation was not hidden from the investigators.

Amplification of TCR beta CDR3 regions was carried out from RNA transcripts. The TCR CDR3 was subjected to a first round of RT-PCR using the HTBI primer set and the Qiagen OneStep RT-PCR kit. Libraries were constructed in a second round of multiplex PCR, after which size selection and purification were performed. The libraries were sequenced on an Illumina HiSeq2000 using paired-end 100 bp reads. In the original analysis: SOAPnuke was used to process the raw data, with reads discarded if the reads contained adapters or uncalled bases, had a mean Phred below 15, or lacked an exact constant-primer or identifier match. High-quality paired reads were merged with COPE v1.2.5, and unique nucleotide sequences were defined as clonotypes. Clonotypes were aligned to IMGT TRBV, TRBD and TRBJ reference segments using MiTCR v1.1. Analysis was restricted to V-J combinations with a frequency above 0.0001, which covered roughly 99% of repertoires. The TCS score was defined as the ratio of F50 (clonal expansion) to E x V (chaos), calculated using BLOSUM62-based TCRdist between CDR3 peptides within each V-J. Welch's t-statistics and random forest reduced several hundred V-J features to roughly 13, which were used in a naive Bayes classifier (R e1071). TCRdb redid the processing of the public reads, applying fastp at Q25 and MiXCR, and retained in-frame beta chains. CDR3 protein sequences are deduplicated, and each keeps its most common genes and DNA. TCRdb's processing, not the study's, gives the V and J calls here. This sample holds 200,000 to 250,000 distinct CDR3 sequences; roughly 17% were observed only once. The ten largest clones represent roughly 49% of the sample.

A patient counted as having stable Graves' hyperthyroidism if no progression to ophthalmopathy occurred over 18 months of follow-up. The hyperthyroidism patients were between 18 and 65 years old and newly diagnosed, with a disease duration of less than 2 months. Exclusion was applied to patients with uncontrolled infections, other autoimmune diseases, pregnancy or lactation. Diagnoses were established on the basis of clinical symptoms, serum thyroxine and TRAb, thyroid ultrasound, and orbital computed tomography. Ficoll-Paque density gradient centrifugation was used to isolate PBMCs from about 10 ml of fresh peripheral blood. Total RNA was extracted using Trizol reagent, and RNA quality was assessed on an Agilent 2100 Bioanalyzer. This clonotype was counted ten times or more. This clone's antigen is unknown. Base qualities are not at hand, and no much larger clone is one base apart. V and J are truncated by 0 bases and 2 bases respectively, leaving an intervening sequence of 14 bases. Its CDR3 holds 16 amino acids, cysteine through phenylalanine. This entry keeps only the CDR3 DNA: 48 bases, framed from base 1. CDR1 and CDR2 (MNHEY, SVGAGI) derive from the germline V gene.

This sequence was found in a woman aged 50 to 60 with Graves' hyperthyroidism. Sequencing was performed on blood. The chain links TRBV6-5 with TRBJ2-7, with the D gene call left open. The DNA is TGTGCCAGCAGTTACTCGTTGGAGAGGTTGACCTACGAGCAGTACTTC. Its translation reads: CASSYSLERLTYEQYF.